The TCR beta chain under discussion was sequenced for a study of neurological immune-mediated disorders. CDR3 length: 18 amino acids. This clonotype was counted many times. Its target is unknown. TCRdb processed the 5' RACE reads anew with MiXCR; each CDR3 protein has one entry. The table records around 80,000 distinct CDR3 sequences, under 13% of them present only once. Notes on the study in general: HTLV-1-associated myelopathy had the most TCR clonal expansion, and multiple sclerosis had the least, less than healthy controls.

The source is a man aged 35 to 55 in good health. Sequenced sample: PBMCs. V and J are TRBV21-1 and TRBJ2-1; the table's TRBD2 call for D was not verified on the DNA. TRBV21-1 represents a pseudogene. The CDR3 sequence is CASSKWGRLADSYNEQFF. The CDR3 DNA reads TGTGCCAGCAGCAAATGGGGAAGACTAGCGGATTCCTACAATGAGCAGTTCTTC.